The present T cell receptor (beta chain) was sequenced within a study of response to subunit inactivated influenza vaccine. Study outcomes and limitations: Authors proposed each seasonal influenza vaccination draws in few new T cells.

Note on this clonotype: No antigen is known for it.

Trimming stripped 1 base from V and 5 bases from J, with 8 bases between. Germline values: CDR1 LGHNA, CDR2 YNFKEQ. This CDR3 contains 13 residues. TCRdb itself ran the RT-PCR reads through MiXCR, one entry per CDR3 protein. The table lists more than 550,000 distinct CDR3 sequences, about 11% of them singletons. This specimen was PBMCs from blood, taken on the day of vaccination. The chain joins TRBV4-2 to TRBJ2-5, with D possibly TRBD1 on 5 matching bases. The sequence came from a man aged 50 to 59 who received an inactivated influenza vaccine. CDR3: CASSQAAGETQYF. DNA of the CDR3: TGTGCCAGCAGCCAAGCGGCAGGGGAGACCCAGTACTTC.